The T cell receptor (beta chain) under discussion was sequenced for a study of T cells in Graves' hyperthyroidism and ophthalmopathy (dated by TCRdb to about 2019). About the study as a whole: Peripheral blood was sampled at the time of initial diagnosis, prior to any treatment. To identify TCR V-J signatures that set the groups apart, the researchers used a discovery cohort of about a hundred patients, made up of 43 with Graves' ophthalmopathy and some 56 with stable Graves' hyperthyroidism. In about 6 Graves' hyperthyroidism patients, the study also compared T-cell repertoires from thyroid tissue with T-cell repertoires from blood. For training and testing, the 100 or so patients in the discovery cohort were randomly divided in a 7:3 ratio. The paper describes TCR Vbeta CDR3 sequencing of 120 to 150 peripheral blood samples, made up of about 40 ophthalmopathy patients, approximately 76 hyperthyroidism patients and 17 progressor patients. After blood sampling, hyperthyroidism patients were treated with methimazole at a starting dose of 30 mg daily, and ophthalmopathy patients were treated with high-dose intravenous methylprednisolone. Prospective prediction of ophthalmopathy was tested in an independent validation cohort of 18 to 20 hyperthyroidism patients and 15 to 17 patients who later progressed to ophthalmopathy. Study-level results and caveats: Most expanded thyroid clonotypes (frequency above 0.001) were also detected in blood, suggesting blood repertoires may reflect thyroid immune responses. During validation, the model predicted progression to ophthalmopathy a median of around 7 months ahead of onset, with approximately 70% sensitivity and under 85% specificity. Ophthalmopathy was separated from stable hyperthyroidism by a 13 V-J signature model, with approximately 90% sensitivity and approximately 84% specificity obtained in cross-validation and 80%/75% obtained in testing. Sample size was not statistically predetermined, and investigators were not blinded to group allocation.

Moderately to severely active disease, a Clinical Activity Score of at least 3, a NOSPECS grade of at least 4, and a duration under 3 months were present in ophthalmopathy patients. The study excluded patients with uncontrolled infections, other autoimmune diseases, pregnancy or lactation. Diagnoses were established on the basis of clinical symptoms, serum thyroxine and TRAb, thyroid ultrasound, and orbital computed tomography. Ficoll-Paque density gradient centrifugation was used to isolate PBMCs from under 11 ml of fresh peripheral blood. Total RNA was extracted with Trizol reagent, and quality was checked on an Agilent 2100 Bioanalyzer. About this clonotype: No antigen is known for it. Base qualities are not at hand, and no much larger clone is one base apart.

The TCR beta CDR3 regions were amplified from the RNA transcripts. The TCR CDR3 was subjected to a first round of RT-PCR using the HTBI primer set and the Qiagen OneStep RT-PCR kit. Libraries were constructed in a second round of multiplex PCR, after which size selection and purification were carried out. Libraries were sequenced paired-end with 100 bp reads on an Illumina HiSeq2000. Per the original workflow: SOAPnuke was used to process the raw data, throwing out any read that contained adapters or uncalled bases, had a mean Phred below 15, or lacked an exact constant-primer or identifier match. COPE v1.2.5 was used to merge the high-quality paired reads, and each unique nucleotide sequence was defined as a clonotype. MiTCR v1.1 was used to align clonotypes to the IMGT TRBV, TRBD and TRBJ reference segments. The analysis was restricted to V-J combinations with a frequency above 0.0001, which together covered over 99% of the repertoires. A TCS score was defined as the ratio of F50 (clonal expansion) to E x V (chaos), with BLOSUM62-based TCRdist applied between CDR3 peptides within each V-J. Welch's t-statistics and random forest reduced around 550 V-J features to 13, which were used in a naive Bayes classifier (R e1071). TCRdb reanalyzed the raw reads on its own, using fastp at Q25 for trimming and MiXCR for clone calling, and kept in-frame beta chains. Each entry is one CDR3 protein sequence, shown with its most common DNA and genes. The V and J calls, along with clone size, are taken from TCRdb and not from the paper's own processing. The table for this sample lists about 260,000 distinct CDR3 sequences; about 17% of them were counted only once. Of the sample, less than 35% falls within the top ten clones.

The specimen was blood. The receptor was derived from a woman between 18 and 30 years old with Graves' ophthalmopathy.

The CDR3 has the sequence CASSPSSGRGEFGEQFF. The DNA is TGTGCCAGCAGCCCTTCTAGCGGGAGGGGGGAGTTCGGTGAGCAGTTCTTC. This receptor chain uses TRBV27 and TRBJ2-1, with 12 bases aligning to TRBD2. The V end gives up 6 bases and the J end 9 bases, leaving 15 bases in the junction not matched to a gene. Including the terminal cysteine and phenylalanine, the CDR3 comprises 17 residues. Just CDR3 DNA is preserved here, 51 bases in frame from base 1. CDR1 MNHEY and CDR2 SMNVEV were looked up in the germline V gene (reference sequence).